These 18 T cell receptor beta chains were sequenced from one sample in a study of CD8 T cells in ankylosing spondylitis. TCRdb itself ran the 5' RACE reads through MiXCR, one entry per CDR3 protein. The sample gives under 250,000 distinct CDR3 sequences, approximately 24% of which show up once; about 6.2% is in the top ten. Sequenced material: blood, either unsorted or a sorted T cell fraction (not recorded which). The source of these receptors is a male donor with ankylosing spondylitis or in good health (not recorded which).

This clonotype appeared many times. The chain carries TRBV9 and TRBJ2-7, with a possible D match to TRBD2 (5 bases). Germline CDR1 and CDR2: SGDLS and YYNGEE. This CDR3 contains 16 residues. V dropped 4 bases and J dropped 2 bases, with 19 bases sitting between them. CDR3 in amino acids: CASSIAPGKDPYEQYF. The CDR3 DNA is TGTGCCAGCAGCATAGCCCCCGGGAAGGATCCCTACGAGCAGTACTTC. Full variable domain (outside the CDR3, taken from reference TRBV9 and TRBJ2-7): DSGVTQTPKHLITATGQRVTLRCSPRSGDLSVYWYQQSLDQGLQFLIQYYNGEERAKGNILERFSAQQFPDLHSELNLSSLELGDSALYFCASSIAPGKDPYEQYFGPGTRLTVT.

The rearrangement uses TRBV20-1 and TRBJ2-7; D gene ambiguous. The CDR3 spans 12 residues. CDR1 is DFQATT and CDR2 is SNEGSKA in the germline V gene (reference sequence). V was cut by 1 base and J by 1 base, with 5 bases left in between. CDR3 in amino acids: CSARGWSYEQYF. The CDR3 region has the DNA TGCAGTGCTAGAGGGTGGTCCTACGAGCAGTACTTC.

This clonotype occurred a few times. The rearrangement links TRBV6-6 to TRBJ1-5; D unresolved. V shed 7 bases and J shed 7 bases, with 14 bases lying between them. The CDR3 is made up of 13 amino acids. Per the germline V gene, CDR1 is MNHNY and CDR2 is SVGAGI (reference sequence). DNA for the CDR3: TGTGCCAGCACTCAGAAGAAGGAACAGCCCCAGCATTTT. This sequence encodes CASTQKKEQPQHF.

CDR3 protein: CASSSGRTSGANVLTF. DNA of the CDR3: TGCGCCAGCAGCTCCGGACGGACCTCTGGGGCCAACGTCCTGACTTTC. The chain joins TRBV5-1 to TRBJ2-6; D not certain. Between the trimmed V and J ends, which lost 3 bases and 0 bases, there was a span of 10 bases. The length of the CDR3 is 16 residues. Germline values: CDR1 SGHRS, CDR2 YFSETQ. Using reference TRBV5-1 and TRBJ2-6 for the parts outside the CDR3, the full variable domain is KAGVTQTPRYLIKTRGQQVTLSCSPISGHRSVSWYQQTPGQGLQFLFEYFSETQRNKGNFPGRFSGRQFSNSRSEMNVSTLELGDSALYLCASSSGRTSGANVLTFGAGSRLTVL.

There are many counts of this clonotype. V usage is TRBV15 and J usage is TRBJ2-5, with TRBD1 as a possible D gene (6 bases). Per germline, CDR1 LNHNV and CDR2 YYDKDF (reference sequence). The CDR3 runs to 15 residues. V was trimmed by 0 bases and J by 1 base, leaving 9 bases between them. The DNA for the CDR3 is TGTGCCACCAGCAGAGAACAGGGAGTCCAAGAGACCCAGTACTTC. Translating it yields CATSREQGVQETQYF.

Many counts were recorded for this clonotype. The chain uses TRBV20-1 and TRBJ2-1; D is possibly TRBD1 or TRBD2 (6 bases each). With 1 base removed from V and 0 bases from J, the gap between germline ends came to 10 bases. The CDR3 contains 15 residues. In germline, CDR1 is DFQATT, CDR2 SNEGSKA (reference sequence). CDR3 bases: TGCAGTGCTAGAGTAGCGGACAGCTCCTACAATGAGCAGTTCTTC. Residues: CSARVADSSYNEQFF.

This sequence joins TRBV20-1 and TRBJ2-5, with 10 positions matching TRBD2. The junction had 7 bases not matched to a gene; V was cut back by 1 base and J by 5 bases. Per germline, CDR1 DFQATT and CDR2 SNEGSKA (reference sequence). The CDR3 loop spans 15 amino acids. The CDR3 spells CSARGASGSYETQYF. CDR3 in DNA: TGCAGTGCTAGAGGGGCTAGCGGGAGCTATGAGACCCAGTACTTC.

The table lists this clonotype with many counts. The gene calls are TRBV5-1 and TRBJ1-2; TRBD1 matches 7 bases. V was clipped by 0 bases and J by 2 bases; unmatched bases: 1. Germline CDR1 reads SGHRS; CDR2 reads YFSETQ. The CDR3 totals 14 residues. In nucleotides, the CDR3 is TGCGCCAGCAGCTTGGGGGACAGCAACTATGGCTACACCTTC. Its protein is CASSLGDSNYGYTF. Combining the CDR3 with reference TRBV5-1 and TRBJ1-2 gives the whole variable domain KAGVTQTPRYLIKTRGQQVTLSCSPISGHRSVSWYQQTPGQGLQFLFEYFSETQRNKGNFPGRFSGRQFSNSRSEMNVSTLELGDSALYLCASSLGDSNYGYTFGSGTRLTVV.

The CDR3 DNA sequence: TGTGCCAGCAGTTACCGGGGGGCCAACGTCCTGACTTTC. Its protein product is CASSYRGANVLTF. The chain links TRBV6-5 to TRBJ2-6; D is ambiguous. V was trimmed by 2 bases and J by 4 bases, leaving 3 bases between them. CDR1 and CDR2 (germline): MNHEY, SVGAGI. CDR3 size: 13 residues.

V is TRBV29-1 and J is TRBJ2-7, with D unresolved. V lost 0 bases and J 4 bases, leaving 10 bases between the germline ends. CDR1 is SQVTM, CDR2 ANQGSEA, per germline. This CDR3 is 13 amino acids long. CDR3 nucleotides: TGCAGCGTTGAAGATCGTATGGGATACGAGCAGTACTTC. It yields the protein CSVEDRMGYEQYF.

This clonotype occurred many times. The V call is TRBV11-2, the J call TRBJ1-5; a weak D match, TRBD1 (5 bases). The germline V gene has CDR1 SGHAT and CDR2 FQNNGV. V lost 1 base, J lost 7 bases, and 17 bases lay in between. There are 16 residues in the CDR3. The CDR3 loop reads CASSLGGSTDRQPQHF. The CDR3 coding sequence is TGTGCCAGCAGCTTAGGGGGGTCTACCGATCGGCAGCCCCAGCATTTT. Together with reference TRBV11-2 and TRBJ1-5, the CDR3 gives the full variable domain: EAGVAQSPRYKIIEKRQSVAFWCNPISGHATLYWYQQILGQGPKLLIQFQNNGVVDDSQLPKDRFSAERLKGVDSTLKIQPAKLEDSAVYLCASSLGGSTDRQPQHFGDGTRLSIL.

This clonotype was seen at least ten times. This chain joins TRBV20-1 and TRBJ2-7, with 9 bases aligning to TRBD1. CDR3 length: 13 amino acids. Germline V CDR1 and CDR2: DFQATT, SNEGSKA (reference sequence). Trimming took 3 bases from V and 3 from J; bases not matched to a gene: 3. CDR3 amino acids: CSASLDRGYEQYF. The CDR3 nucleotides are TGCAGTGCTAGTTTGGACAGGGGCTACGAGCAGTACTTC.

This clonotype appeared once. The chain couples TRBV4-3 to TRBJ2-7; D is undetermined. The CDR3 length is 11 residues. Germline-derived CDR1 and CDR2 are LGHNA and YSLEER. V lost 0 bases to trimming and J lost 9 bases, with 6 bases between them. The DNA of the CDR3 is TGCGCCAGCAGCCAAGAGTTAGGGCAGTACTTC. Protein sequence: CASSQELGQYF.

This clonotype was seen at least ten times. The chain couples TRBV5-1 to TRBJ1-3; a possible D gene is TRBD1 (5 bases). This CDR3 comprises 13 residues. The V end was cut by 7 bases, the J end by 2 bases, with 10 bases between. CDR1 and CDR2 from the germline V gene are SGHRS and YFSETQ. The CDR3 sequence is CASQLGPGNTIYF. For the CDR3, the DNA is TGCGCCAGCCAGCTGGGACCTGGAAACACCATATATTTT.

This clonotype has at least ten counts. The CDR3: CSVAPSTASNQPQHF. DNA for the CDR3: TGCAGCGTTGCCCCGTCGACAGCGAGCAATCAGCCCCAGCATTTT. This chain links TRBV29-1 with TRBJ1-5; tentatively, D is TRBD1 (5 bases). Germline V CDR1 and CDR2: SQVTM, ANQGSEA. This CDR3 comprises 15 residues. Trimming stripped 4 bases from V and 1 base from J, with 14 bases between.

The gene calls are TRBV25-1 and TRBJ2-7; TRBD1 aligns across 8 bases. CDR1 is MGHDK, CDR2 SYGVNS, per germline. The CDR3 consists of 13 residues. With 6 bases clipped from V and 4 bases from J, the junction kept 5 bases outside the gene matches. The CDR3 nucleotides are TGTGCCAGCAGGGGACAGGACTCATACGAGCAGTACTTC. The encoded protein is CASRGQDSYEQYF.

This clonotype was detected ten times or more. The chain carries TRBV6-1 and TRBJ1-4, with 10 bases lining up with TRBD1. V dropped 4 bases and J dropped 3; count of bases not matched to a gene: 2. CDR3 length: 15 amino acids. Germline CDR1 MNHNS, CDR2 SASEGT. The chain's CDR3 is CASSGGQGANEKLFF. The CDR3 DNA reads TGTGCCAGCAGTGGAGGACAGGGGGCTAATGAAAAACTGTTTTTT.

This sequence joins TRBV29-1 and TRBJ2-7; D is perhaps TRBD1 (5 bases). The V gene lost 4 bases and the J gene lost 4 bases, with 14 bases spanning the gap. The CDR3 consists of 13 residues. Germline lookup yields CDR1 SQVTM and CDR2 ANQGSEA. CDR3 coding DNA: TGCAGCGTTGGGCGTATAGGGGCTTACGAGCAGTACTTC. It yields the protein CSVGRIGAYEQYF.